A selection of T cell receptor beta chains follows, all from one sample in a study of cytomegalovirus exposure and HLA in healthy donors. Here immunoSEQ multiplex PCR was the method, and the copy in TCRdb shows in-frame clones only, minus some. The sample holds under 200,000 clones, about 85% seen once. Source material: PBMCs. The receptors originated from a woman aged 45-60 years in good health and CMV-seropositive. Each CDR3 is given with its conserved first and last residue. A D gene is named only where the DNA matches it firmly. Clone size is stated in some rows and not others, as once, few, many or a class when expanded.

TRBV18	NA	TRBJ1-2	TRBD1	TGTGCCAGCTCACCCTCGAGGGACAGCATAGAGGGCTACACCTTC	CASSPSRDSIEGYTF
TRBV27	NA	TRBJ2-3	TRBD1	TGTGCCAGCAGTTCCCTGACAGGGGGAGGGTATACGCAGTATTTT	CASSSLTGGGYTQYF
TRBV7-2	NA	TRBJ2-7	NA	TGTGCCAGTAGCTTAGTCCGGTACGAGCAGTACTTC	CASSLVRYEQYF
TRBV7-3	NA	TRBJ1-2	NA	TGTGCCAGCAGCCCCCAGGGGTTGGGCTATGGCTACACCTTC	CASSPQGLGYGYTF
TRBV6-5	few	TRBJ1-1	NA	TGTGCCAGCAGTGTAGCAATCAAAGACACTGAAGCTTTCTTT	CASSVAIKDTEAFF
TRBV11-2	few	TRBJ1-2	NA	TGTGCCAGCAGGCCCGTTTCGACAGTTTCGAGAGGCTACACCTTC	CASRPVSTVSRGYTF
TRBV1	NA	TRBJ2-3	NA	TGCACCAGCCGAAAACCGAACGGGATAGATAATACGCAGTATTTT	CTSRKPNGIDNTQYF
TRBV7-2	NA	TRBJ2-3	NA	TGTGCCAGCACCCCCACTGGGGACAAAAAGTATTTT	CASTPTGDKKYF
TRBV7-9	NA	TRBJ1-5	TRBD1	TGTTCCAGCAGCTTAGCGACAGGGGAGGGCAATCAGCCCCAGCATTTT	CSSSLATGEGNQPQHF
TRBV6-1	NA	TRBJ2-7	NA	TGTGCCAGCAGTGCCACGGCGGGGACTGCATCCTACGAGCAGTACTTC	CASSATAGTASYEQYF
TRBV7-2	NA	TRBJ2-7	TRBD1	TGTGCCAGCAGCTTAGCGCTTGGACAGGGGCCCTACGAGCAGTACTTC	CASSLALGQGPYEQYF
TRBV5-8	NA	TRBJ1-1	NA	TGTGCCAGCAGCTCTATTGCTGAAGCTTTCTTT	CASSSIAEAFF
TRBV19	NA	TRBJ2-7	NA	TGTGCCAGTAGTATATCAGGGGCATTGACCTACTCCTACGAGCAGTACTTC	CASSISGALTYSYEQYF
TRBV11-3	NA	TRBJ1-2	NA	TGTGCCAGCAGCTTAGCAGGTCGCGGCTACACCTTC	CASSLAGRGYTF
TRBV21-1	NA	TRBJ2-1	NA	TGTGCCAGCCCTGGACTAGCGGGATTATTGGGTGGCTACAATGAGCAGTTCTTC	CASPGLAGLLGGYNEQFF
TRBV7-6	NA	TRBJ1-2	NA	TGTGCCAGCAGCTTAGCACAGGGTGGCTACACCTTC	CASSLAQGGYTF
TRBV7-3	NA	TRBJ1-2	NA	TGTGCCAGCAGACCAGCGGCAAACTATGGCTACACCTTC	CASRPAANYGYTF
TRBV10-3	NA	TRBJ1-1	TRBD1	TGTGCCGTGTCCCGGGACAGGAACACTGAAGCTTTCTTT	CAVSRDRNTEAFF
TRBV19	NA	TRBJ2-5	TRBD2	TGTGCCATTCTCCCGGGACTAGCGGAAGAGACCCAGTACTTC	CAILPGLAEETQYF
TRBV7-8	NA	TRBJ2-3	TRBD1	TGTGCCAGCAGCCTAAGGGGGCGGGCAGATACGCAGTATTTT	CASSLRGRADTQYF
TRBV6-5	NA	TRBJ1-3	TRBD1	TGTGCCAGCAGTTACCGAACAGGGGGCGGAAACACCATATATTTT	CASSYRTGGGNTIYF
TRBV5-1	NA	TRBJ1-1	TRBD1	TGCGCCAGCAGCTTCCCCTCCGGGACAGGGCCCGCGAACACTGAAGCTTTCTTT	CASSFPSGTGPANTEAFF
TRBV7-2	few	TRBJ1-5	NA	TGTGCCAGCAGCTCCTCGGGCAATCAGCCCCAGCATTTT	CASSSSGNQPQHF
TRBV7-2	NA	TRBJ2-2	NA	TGTGCCAGCAGCCCCTACACCGGGGAGCTGTTTTTT	CASSPYTGELFF
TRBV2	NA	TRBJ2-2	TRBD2	TGTGCCAGCAGGCTAGCGGGAGCTGACACCGGGGAGCTGTTTTTT	CASRLAGADTGELFF
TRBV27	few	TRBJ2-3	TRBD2	TGTGCCAGCAGCCGAAAAACCGGGACTAGCGTATTATCAGATACGCAGTATTTT	CASSRKTGTSVLSDTQYF
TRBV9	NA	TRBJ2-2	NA	TGTGCCAGCAGCGAAGGACAGACGAACACCGGGGAGCTGTTTTTT	CASSEGQTNTGELFF
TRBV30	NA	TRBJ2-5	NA	TGTGCCTGGAGTAAGAGGGAAGAGACCCAGTACTTC	CAWSKREETQYF
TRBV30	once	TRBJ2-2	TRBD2	TGTGCCTGGAGTCCCGGGGGGACCAACACCGGGGAGCTGTTTTTT	CAWSPGGTNTGELFF
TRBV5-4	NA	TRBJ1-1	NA	TGTGCCAGCAGCCAGGATAGGAACACTGAAGCTTTCTTT	CASSQDRNTEAFF
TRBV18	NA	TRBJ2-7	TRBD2	TGTGCCAGCTCTCTCGGGGGGGCCTCCTACGAGCAGTACTTC	CASSLGGASYEQYF
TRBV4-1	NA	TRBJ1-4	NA	TGCGCCAGCAGCCAAGTCGCGATGGGGGGAAATGAAAAACTGTTTTTT	CASSQVAMGGNEKLFF
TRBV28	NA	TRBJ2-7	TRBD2	TGTGCCAGCAGTCTGCCGACTAGCGGGAGGGCCGAGCAGTACTTC	CASSLPTSGRAEQYF
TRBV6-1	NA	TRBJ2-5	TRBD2	TGTGCCAGCAGGAAGCGGGAGGCCACAGCCCAGTACTTC	CASRKREATAQYF
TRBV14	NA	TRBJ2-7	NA	TGTGCCAGCAGCCACCCCCGGGGGAGCTCCTACGAGCAGTACTTC	CASSHPRGSSYEQYF
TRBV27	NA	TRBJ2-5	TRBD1	TGTGCCAGCAGCCCACGGACAGGGACCCAAGAGACCCAGTACTTC	CASSPRTGTQETQYF
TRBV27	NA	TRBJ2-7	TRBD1	TGTGCCAGCAGCCCGCGGGTAGGACAGGTCTACGAGCAGTACTTC	CASSPRVGQVYEQYF
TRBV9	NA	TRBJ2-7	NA	TGTGCCAGCAGCGTAGAAGGTAGCGACCCCTACGAGCAGTACTTC	CASSVEGSDPYEQYF
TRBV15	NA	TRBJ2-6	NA	TGTGCCACCAGCAGAGATCGGTCTGGGGCCAACGTCCTGACTTTC	CATSRDRSGANVLTF
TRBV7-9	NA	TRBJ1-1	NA	TGTGCCGGTGACAGTAATGGGGCTTTCTTT	CAGDSNGAFF
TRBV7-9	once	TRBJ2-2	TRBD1	TGTGCCAGCAGCCCTTGGACAGGGGGCTACAACACCGGGGAGCTGTTTTTT	CASSPWTGGYNTGELFF
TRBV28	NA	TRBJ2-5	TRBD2	TGTGCCAACCCGCGGGGGGGAGGGCCCTGGGAGACCCAGTACTTC	CANPRGGGPWETQYF
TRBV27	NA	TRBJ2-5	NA	TGTGCCAGCAGTCCCTGGGCGGGCCAAGAGACCCAGTACTTC	CASSPWAGQETQYF
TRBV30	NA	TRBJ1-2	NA	TGTGCCTGGAGGTACGGCTATGGCTACACCTTC	CAWRYGYGYTF
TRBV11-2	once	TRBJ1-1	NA	TGTGCCAGCAGCAGGACTCCCCTGGCGGTTCTAGGGGAGGACACTGAAGCTTTCTTT	CASSRTPLAVLGEDTEAFF
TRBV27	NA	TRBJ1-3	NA	TGTGCCAGCAGTACCCGCAGGGATCCCCCAAACACCATATATTTT	CASSTRRDPPNTIYF
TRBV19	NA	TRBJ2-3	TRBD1	TGTGCCAGTAGTATAGTTCTTGGGACAGGGTCGGATACGCAGTATTTT	CASSIVLGTGSDTQYF
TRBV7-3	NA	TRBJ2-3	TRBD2	TGTGCCAGCAGCCCCCGACTAGCGGGATTCGGCACAGATACGCAGTATTTT	CASSPRLAGFGTDTQYF
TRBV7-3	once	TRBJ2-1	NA	TGTGCCAGCAGTCATTACGGGGGACAGCTAACCTACAATGAGCAGTTCTTC	CASSHYGGQLTYNEQFF
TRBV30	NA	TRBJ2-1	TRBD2	TGTGCATCGGGACTAGCGGATTACAATGAGCAGTTCTTC	CASGLADYNEQFF
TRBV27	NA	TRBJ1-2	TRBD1	TGTGCCACCAGGGGGCAGGCCCTTAACTATGGCTACACCTTC	CATRGQALNYGYTF
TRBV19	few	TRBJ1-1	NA	TGTGCCAGTAGCGCACAGGGACGGGGGAACACTGAAGCTTTCTTT	CASSAQGRGNTEAFF
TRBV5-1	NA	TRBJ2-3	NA	TGCGCCAGCAGCTTGCCTAGTGAGGATACGCAGTATTTT	CASSLPSEDTQYF